The T cell receptor (beta chain) described here comes from a study of cytomegalovirus exposure and HLA in healthy donors. The PCR used 60 Vbeta and 13 Jbeta primers. Sequencing used immunoSEQ multiplex PCR; TCRdb keeps in-frame clones, though not all of them. The sample lists over 90,000 clones, 64% occurring once. V lost 10 bases, J lost 3 bases, and 10 bases stayed unmatched. CDR1 LNHDA and CDR2 SQIVND come from the germline V gene (reference sequence). CDR3 size: 14 residues. Sequencing was carried out using PBMCs. The TCR sequence derives from a man aged 55 to 69 in good health and CMV-seronegative. V is TRBV19 and J is TRBJ1-1; 8 bases fit TRBD1. This CDR3 is CATKELQGDTEAFF. The CDR3, as DNA: TGTGCCACTAAGGAACTACAGGGGGACACTGAAGCTTTCTTT. Based on the CDR3 plus reference TRBV19 and TRBJ1-1, the full variable domain is DGGITQSPKYLFRKEGQNVTLSCEQNLNHDAMYWYRQDPGQGLRLIYYSQIVNDFQKGDIAEGYSVSREKKESFPLTVTSAQKNPTAFYLCATKELQGDTEAFFGQGTRLTVV.